The TCR beta chain under discussion was sequenced for a study of CXCR3-negative and CXCR3-positive naive CD8 T cells. The wider study: Cumulative TRB read yield was around 140 million, averaging about 1.5 +/- 0.3 million per library. Whole-study results and caveats: More hydrophobic TRB CDR3s were found in CXCR3-positive naive cells than in CXCR3-negative naive cells.

Each TRB cDNA library was prepared by 5' RACE (with UMI labels). TCRdb reprocessed the 5' RACE reads, keeping one entry per CDR3 protein, no DNA. The table lists 150,000 to 170,000 distinct CDR3 sequences, with nearly 0.5% in the top ten. Naivety in CD8+ T cells corresponded to a CD45RO-CCR7+CD27+CD95- phenotype. Turning to this clonotype: Its antigen remains unidentified.

This CDR3 comprises 17 residues. The receptor was isolated from a human donor in good health. Some clones in this sample may be carry-over from other donors' samples. The sequenced material came from naive CXCR3+ CD8+ T cells from blood. Subset given: CD45RO-CCR7+CD27+CD95- naive CD8+ T cells expressing CXCR3 (TNR3+). The chain is built from TRBV12-3 or TRBV12-4 and TRBJ2-2; TCRdb reports TRBD2, a call that lacks DNA to check it against. The CDR3 protein is CASSFDSVAGNTGELFF.